What follows are 21 T cell receptor beta chains derived from one specimen sequenced in a study of cytomegalovirus exposure and HLA in healthy donors. Primers included in the PCR were 60 Vbeta and 13 Jbeta primers. The protocol was immunoSEQ multiplex PCR, while the TCRdb copy is restricted to in-frame clones and leaves out a portion. The data contain under 200,000 clones, more than 80% of them seen just once; the ten biggest clones take up 1.5% to 2%. The sequenced material came from PBMCs. The receptors originated from a woman under 30 in good health and CMV-seronegative.

V and J are TRBV15 and TRBJ2-1; TRBD2 matches 7 bases. The CDR3 extends over 13 amino acids. J was trimmed by 8 bases and V by 3 bases; bases with no gene match: 4. CDR1 LNHNV and CDR2 YYDKDF come from the germline V gene (reference sequence). The CDR3 DNA reads as TGTGCCACCAGCAGGCGACTAGCCGATGAGCAGTTCTTC. This encodes CATSRRLADEQFF.

V gene TRBV5-1 combines with J gene TRBJ2-5; 9 nucleotides line up with TRBD1. Trimming cost V 6 bases and J 5 bases; bases outside gene matches: 8. CDR1 is SGHRS and CDR2 is YFSETQ in the germline V gene. This CDR3 region has 14 residues. CDR3 nucleotides: TGCGCCAGCACCCACAGGGGGCTGGAGGAGACCCAGTACTTC. This gives the protein CASTHRGLEETQYF.

The V gene is TRBV6-5, the J gene TRBJ2-1, with D possibly TRBD1 on 6 matching bases. CDR1 is MNHEY, CDR2 SVGAGI, per germline. This CDR3 spans 14 amino acids. Trimming took 6 bases from V and 6 from J, leaving 15 bases between them. CDR3 coding DNA: TGTGCCAGCAGAAAACAGGGCGCGGTCAATGAGCAGTTCTTC. This codes for CASRKQGAVNEQFF.

The chain is built from TRBV30 and TRBJ2-7; 7 nucleotides line up with TRBD1. Germline loops: CDR1 GTSNPN, CDR2 SVGIG (reference sequence). The CDR3 has 13 amino acids. Trimming at V came to 4 bases and at J to 2 bases, leaving 5 bases not matched to a gene. The CDR3 is CAWKRDRTYEQYF. DNA of the CDR3: TGTGCCTGGAAACGGGACAGAACCTACGAGCAGTACTTC.

The chain recombines TRBV2 with TRBJ2-5; a possible D gene is TRBD2 (5 bases). V lost 10 bases and J 7 bases, leaving 13 bases between the germline ends. CDR1 is SNHLY and CDR2 is FYNNEI in the germline V gene. The CDR3 sequence is 11 residues long. The CDR3 spells CATTILGTQYF. The CDR3 DNA reads as TGTGCCACTACGATACTAGGGACCCAGTACTTC.

J is TRBJ1-5 and V is TRBV27; 7 nucleotides line up with TRBD1. The CDR3 extends over 15 amino acids. V was clipped by 6 bases and J by 2 bases; unmatched bases: 7. Germline V CDR1 and CDR2: MNHEY, SMNVEV (reference sequence). In nucleotides, the CDR3 is TGTGCCAGCAGAACACAGGGGTCTGGCAATCAGCCCCAGCATTTT. Translation gives CASRTQGSGNQPQHF.

In DNA form, the CDR3 reads TGTGCCAGCAGCGGGACAGGGGATAGCAATCAGCCCCAGCATTTT. Protein: CASSGTGDSNQPQHF. This sequence joins TRBV9 and TRBJ1-5, with 9 nucleotides matching TRBD1. This CDR3 region has 15 residues. Per germline, CDR1 SGDLS and CDR2 YYNGEE. V lost 3 bases, J lost 0 bases, and 1 base stayed unmatched.

The chain has TRBV6-1 and TRBJ1-6; D unclear. V was cut by 6 bases and J by 10 bases, with 7 bases left in between. Per the germline V gene, CDR1 is MNHNS and CDR2 is SASEGT. The CDR3 runs 11 residues. DNA for the CDR3: TGTGCCAGCAGCGTTAGCTCACCCCTCCACTTT. Its translation: CASSVSSPLHF.

The chain has TRBV27 and TRBJ2-7; 8 nucleotides match TRBD2. After removal of 10 bases from V and 2 bases from J, the junction contained 10 bases not matched to a gene. The CDR3 runs 14 residues. The germline CDR1 and CDR2 sequences are MNHEY and SMNVEV (reference sequence). This CDR3 reads CATHRVSGTYEQYF. Written as DNA, the CDR3 is TGTGCCACCCACCGGGTTAGCGGGACCTACGAGCAGTACTTC.

This clone was seen a few times. The chain recombines TRBV19 with TRBJ2-5, with 7 bases fitting TRBD1. V lost 5 bases and J lost 3; bases outside the gene matches: 9. This CDR3 comprises 15 residues. Germline values: CDR1 LNHDA, CDR2 SQIVND (reference sequence). The CDR3 DNA is TGTGCCAGTAGTCTCCCCGGACAGGCGGAAGAGACCCAGTACTTC. Its protein is CASSLPGQAEETQYF. Combining the CDR3 with reference TRBV19 and TRBJ2-5 gives the whole variable domain DGGITQSPKYLFRKEGQNVTLSCEQNLNHDAMYWYRQDPGQGLRLIYYSQIVNDFQKGDIAEGYSVSREKKESFPLTVTSAQKNPTAFYLCASSLPGQAEETQYFGPGTRLLVL.

This chain links TRBV29-1 with TRBJ1-6; unclear D gene. V was shortened by 6 bases and J by 5 bases, with 17 bases between the two germline ends. Germline assignment: CDR1 SQVTM and CDR2 ANQGSEA. The CDR3 has 15 residues. The CDR3 reads CSVKTHLGDNSPLHF. As DNA, the CDR3 is TGCAGCGTGAAGACACACCTCGGGGATAATTCACCCCTCCACTTT.

The rearrangement joins TRBV28 to TRBJ1-2; possible D gene TRBD1, 6 bases. Trimming shortened V by 6 bases and J by 4 bases, and 15 bases separated the two germline ends. Germline values: CDR1 MDHEN, CDR2 SYDVKM. The CDR3 extends over 14 amino acids. The CDR3 protein is CASRETGTSYGYTF. CDR3 in DNA: TGTGCCAGCAGGGAGACCGGGACATCCTATGGCTACACCTTC.

This clone was found once. This chain connects TRBV5-1 to TRBJ2-5; 8 bases map to TRBD2. V trimming: 1 base; J trimming: 7 bases; junction bases outside the gene matches: 9. The CDR3 has 15 residues. Germline V gene data show CDR1 as SGHRS and CDR2 as YFSETQ. The CDR3 DNA sequence: TGCGCCAGCAGCTTGACCGGGGGGGTCTATGGGACCCAGTACTTC. Encoded protein: CASSLTGGVYGTQYF.

The V and J genes are TRBV5-8 and TRBJ2-5; D is possibly TRBD1 (5 bases). Between the trimmed V and J ends, which lost 1 base and 4 bases, there was a span of 8 bases. The CDR3 is 13 residues long. Germline V gives CDR1 SGHTS, CDR2 YDEGEE. CDR3 sequence (DNA): TGTGCCAGCAGCTTGTTCAGGGCAGAGACCCAGTACTTC. Protein: CASSLFRAETQYF.

This clone has a handful of counts. The J gene is TRBJ2-6, the V gene TRBV5-1; TRBD2 matches at 10 bases. V dropped 4 bases and J dropped 2; count of bases not matched to a gene: 12. This CDR3 spans 19 amino acids. The germline V gene encodes CDR1 SGHRS and CDR2 YFSETQ. The CDR3 reads CASSPAGWLAGAGANVLTF. The DNA for the CDR3 is TGCGCCAGCAGCCCGGCCGGTTGGCTAGCGGGGGCTGGGGCCAACGTCCTGACTTTC.

The rearrangement joins TRBV7-9 to TRBJ2-2; 8 nucleotides align to TRBD2. Germline V gives CDR1 SEHNR, CDR2 FQNEAQ (reference sequence). CDR3 length: 16 residues. Trimming took 2 bases from V and 0 from J; bases not matched to a gene: 2. In DNA, the CDR3 is TGTGCCAGCAGCTTATTAGCGGGGACGAACACCGGGGAGCTGTTTTTT. Translation gives CASSLLAGTNTGELFF.

The chain couples TRBV11-2 to TRBJ2-7; tentative D call: TRBD1 (6 bases). Germline assignment: CDR1 SGHAT and CDR2 FQNNGV. Trimming took off 4 bases at V and 1 base at J, with 14 bases between the two ends. This CDR3 spans 15 amino acids. As DNA, the CDR3 is TGTGCCAGCAGCTCCCCACGGGACAAGTCCTACGAGCAGTACTTC. It translates to CASSSPRDKSYEQYF.

The chain is built from TRBV6-6 and TRBJ1-2, with TRBD1 matching 9 bases. The length of the CDR3 is 15 residues. V lost 6 bases, J lost 5 bases, and 10 bases stayed unmatched. CDR1 is MNHNY and CDR2 is SVGAGI in the germline V gene (reference sequence). CDR3 DNA: TGTGCCAGCAGGTCGCCGGGACAGGGTGATTATGGCTACACCTTC. Its translation is CASRSPGQGDYGYTF.

This rearrangement joins TRBV5-1 to TRBJ2-1; 7 nucleotides match TRBD2. V dropped 4 bases and J dropped 2; count of bases not matched to a gene: 12. From germline, CDR1 is SGHRS and CDR2 YFSETQ. This CDR3 contains 17 residues. The CDR3 loop reads CASSPRSGGSPYNEQFF. The CDR3 DNA is TGCGCCAGCAGCCCCCGATCGGGCGGGAGCCCCTACAATGAGCAGTTCTTC.

V usage is TRBV20-1 and J usage is TRBJ2-1; D uncertain. Germline CDR1 is DFQATT and CDR2 is SNEGSKA (reference sequence). Trimming stripped 3 bases from V and 5 bases from J, with 5 bases between. The CDR3 contains 11 residues. This CDR3 is CSASSDNEQFF. CDR3 DNA sequence: TGCAGTGCTAGTTCGGACAATGAGCAGTTCTTC.

This sequence joins TRBV9 and TRBJ2-1; no definite D call. The CDR3 covers 14 residues. The V gene lost 0 bases and the J gene lost 6 bases, with 10 bases spanning the gap. Germline V gene lookup returns CDR1 SGDLS and CDR2 YYNGEE. The CDR3 coding sequence is TGTGCCAGCAGCGTAGCTCGCATCGGCAATGAGCAGTTCTTC. Amino acid sequence: CASSVARIGNEQFF.